Detailed here is one TCR beta chain. Its antigen is not identified. These data come from a study of T cells in Graves' hyperthyroidism and ophthalmopathy. Study conclusions and caveats: Blood shared most expanded thyroid clonotypes above 0.001.

Out of over 7.5 ml of fresh peripheral blood came the PBMCs. Regions amplified from RNA transcripts were the TCR beta CDR3 regions. The primer set for the first-round RT-PCR of the TCR CDR3 was HTBI. TCRdb reprocessed the multiplex PCR reads with MiXCR, giving one entry per CDR3 protein. The data show 650,000 to 850,000 distinct CDR3 sequences, about 17% seen once. The receptor was derived from a woman between 45 and 65 years old with Graves' hyperthyroidism that later progressed to Graves' ophthalmopathy. Sequenced material: blood.

The CDR3 DNA follows: TGCAGCGTTGAAGGGACAGGGGGCAGTGGGACTGAAGCTTTCTTT. This encodes CSVEGTGGSGTEAFF. The chain is built from TRBV29-1 and TRBJ1-1; 11 positions match TRBD1. CDR1 and CDR2 (germline): SQVTM, ANQGSEA. V shed 1 base, J shed 5 bases, and the junction held 6 bases outside the gene matches. This CDR3 comprises 15 residues. Complete variable domain (other parts from reference TRBV29-1 and TRBJ1-1): SAVISQKPSRDICQRGTSLTIQCQVDSQVTMMFWYRQQPGQSLTLIATANQGSEATYESGFVIDKFPISRPNLTFSTLTVSNMSPEDSSIYLCSVEGTGGSGTEAFFGQGTRLTVV.